This T cell receptor beta chain was recovered during a study of blood T cell repertoires in COVID-19. Study context: The United States, Italy and Spain were the sources of the acute and convalescent COVID-19 samples. T cells, B-cell-depleted T cells, or PBMCs provided the cDNA or gDNA that served as material.

This clone occurred a few times. Original handling: Reference gene primer amplification gave estimated nucleated cell counts. Assay: immunoSEQ multiplex PCR; the TCRdb copy retains only in-frame clones and omits some. Clone size and V and J calls were adopted from that table, with D and trimming inferred from the DNA. The profile shows under 25,000 clones, around nine tenths of them singletons. Germline V gene lookup returns CDR1 LGHDT and CDR2 YNNKEL (reference sequence). The CDR3 length is 14 residues. V lost 3 bases to trimming and J lost 0 bases, with 8 bases between them. The sequenced sample was peripheral blood. The clonotype was recovered from a woman aged 65 to 85 with active COVID-19. This chain uses TRBV3-1 (or the pseudogene TRBV3-2) with TRBJ1-1; TRBD1 is a possible D gene (5 bases). The CDR3 sequence is CASSQGLMNTEAFF. CDR3 sequence (DNA): TGTGCCAGCAGCCAGGGACTTATGAACACTGAAGCTTTCTTT.